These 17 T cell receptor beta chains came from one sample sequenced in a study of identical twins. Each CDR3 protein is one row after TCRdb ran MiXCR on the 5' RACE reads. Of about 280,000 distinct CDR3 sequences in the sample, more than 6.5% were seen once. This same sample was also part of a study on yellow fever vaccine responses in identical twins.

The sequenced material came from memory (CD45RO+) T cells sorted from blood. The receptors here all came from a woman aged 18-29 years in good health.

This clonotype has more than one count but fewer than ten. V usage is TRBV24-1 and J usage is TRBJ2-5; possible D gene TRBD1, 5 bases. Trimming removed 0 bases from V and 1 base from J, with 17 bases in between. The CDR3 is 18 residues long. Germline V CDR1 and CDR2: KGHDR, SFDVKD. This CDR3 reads CATSDLQAPKGFQETQYF. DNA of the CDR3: TGTGCCACCAGTGATTTGCAGGCTCCAAAGGGGTTCCAAGAGACCCAGTACTTC.

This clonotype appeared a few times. CDR3 nucleotide sequence: TGTGCCAGCAGCCAGATGTTGGGGCTATCCCCGTTCTTC. Translating gives CASSQMLGLSPFF. This chain uses TRBV7-9 with TRBJ2-1, with a weak D call TRBD1 (5 bases). The length of the CDR3 is 13 residues. The V end lost 5 bases, the J end lost 15 bases, and 20 bases lay between the germline ends. Germline V gene sequence: CDR1 SEHNR, CDR2 FQNEAQ (reference sequence).

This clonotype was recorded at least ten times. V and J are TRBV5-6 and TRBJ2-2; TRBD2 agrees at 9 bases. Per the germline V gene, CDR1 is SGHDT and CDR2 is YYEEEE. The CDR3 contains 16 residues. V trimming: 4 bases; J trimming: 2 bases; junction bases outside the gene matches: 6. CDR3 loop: CASSPMGTSNTGELFF. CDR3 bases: TGTGCCAGCAGCCCGATGGGGACTAGCAACACCGGGGAGCTGTTTTTT.

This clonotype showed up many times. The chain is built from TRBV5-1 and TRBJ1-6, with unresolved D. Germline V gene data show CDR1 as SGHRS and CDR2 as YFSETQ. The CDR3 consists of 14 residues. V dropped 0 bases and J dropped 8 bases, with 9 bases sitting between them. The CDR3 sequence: CASSLDRLDSPLHF. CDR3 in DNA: TGCGCCAGCAGCTTGGATCGCTTGGATTCACCCCTCCACTTT.

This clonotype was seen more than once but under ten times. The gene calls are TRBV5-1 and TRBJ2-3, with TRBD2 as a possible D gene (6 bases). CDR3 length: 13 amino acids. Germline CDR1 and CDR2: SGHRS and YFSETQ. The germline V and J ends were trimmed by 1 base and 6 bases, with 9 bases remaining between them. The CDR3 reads CASSLNSGDTQYF. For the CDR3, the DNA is TGCGCCAGCAGCTTGAATAGCGGCGATACGCAGTATTTT.

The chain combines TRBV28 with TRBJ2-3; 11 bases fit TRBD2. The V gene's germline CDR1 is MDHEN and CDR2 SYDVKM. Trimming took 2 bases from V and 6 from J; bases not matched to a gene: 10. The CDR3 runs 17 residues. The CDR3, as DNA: TGTGCCAGCAGTTTACCCTTTCCGCTAGCGGGGGGCGATACGCAGTATTTT. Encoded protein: CASSLPFPLAGGDTQYF.

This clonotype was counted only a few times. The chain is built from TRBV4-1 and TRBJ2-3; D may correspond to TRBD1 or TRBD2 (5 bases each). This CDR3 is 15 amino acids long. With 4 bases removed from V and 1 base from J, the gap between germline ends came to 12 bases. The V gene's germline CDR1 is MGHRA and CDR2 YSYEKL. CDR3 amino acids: CASSRQVGGTDTQYF. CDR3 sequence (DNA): TGCGCCAGCAGCCGTCAGGTGGGGGGCACAGATACGCAGTATTTT.

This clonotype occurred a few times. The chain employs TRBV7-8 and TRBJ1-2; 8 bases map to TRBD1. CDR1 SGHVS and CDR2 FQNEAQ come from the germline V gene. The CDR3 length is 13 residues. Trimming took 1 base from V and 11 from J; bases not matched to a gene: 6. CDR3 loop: CASSLVGTGQYTF. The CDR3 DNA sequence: TGTGCCAGCAGCTTAGTCGGGACAGGACAATACACCTTC. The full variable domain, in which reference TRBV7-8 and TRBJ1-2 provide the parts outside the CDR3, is GAGVSQSPRYKVAKRGQDVALRCDPISGHVSLFWYQQALGQGPEFLTYFQNEAQLDKSGLPSDRFFAERPEGSVSTLKIQRTQQEDSAVYLCASSLVGTGQYTFGSGTRLTVV.

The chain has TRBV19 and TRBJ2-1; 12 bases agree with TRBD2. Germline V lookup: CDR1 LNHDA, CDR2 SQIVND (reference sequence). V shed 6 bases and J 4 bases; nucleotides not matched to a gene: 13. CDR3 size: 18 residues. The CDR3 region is CASRRTSGIEAFYNEQFF. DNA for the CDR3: TGTGCCAGTAGGCGGACTAGCGGGATAGAAGCATTTTACAATGAGCAGTTCTTC.

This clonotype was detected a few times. The CDR3 DNA reads as TGTGCCAGCACTCCGAGCTCCTACAATGAGCAGTTCTTC. Residues: CASTPSSYNEQFF. This chain connects TRBV12-3 or TRBV12-4 to TRBJ2-1; unclear D gene. The CDR3 runs 13 residues. The germline V and J ends were trimmed by 7 bases and 0 bases, with 7 bases remaining between them.

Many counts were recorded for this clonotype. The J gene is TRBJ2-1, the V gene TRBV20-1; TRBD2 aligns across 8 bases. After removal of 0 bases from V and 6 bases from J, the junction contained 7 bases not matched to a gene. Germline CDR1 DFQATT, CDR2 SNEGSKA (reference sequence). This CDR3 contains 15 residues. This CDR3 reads CSAREAGEVSNEQFF. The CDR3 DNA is TGCAGTGCTAGAGAAGCGGGAGAGGTTAGCAATGAGCAGTTCTTC.

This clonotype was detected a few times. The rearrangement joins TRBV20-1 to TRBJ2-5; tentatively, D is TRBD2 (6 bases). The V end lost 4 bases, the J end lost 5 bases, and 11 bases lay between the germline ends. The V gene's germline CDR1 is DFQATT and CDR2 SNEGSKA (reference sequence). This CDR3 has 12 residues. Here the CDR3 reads CSAMGGEETQYF. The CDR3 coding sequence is TGCAGTGCTATGGGGGGTGAGGAGACCCAGTACTTC.

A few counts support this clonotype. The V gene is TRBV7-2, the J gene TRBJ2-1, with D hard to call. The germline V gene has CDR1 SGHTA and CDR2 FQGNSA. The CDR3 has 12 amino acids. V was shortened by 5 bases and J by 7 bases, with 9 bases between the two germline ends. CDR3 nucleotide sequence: TGTGCCAGCAGCCTACACCCGAATGAGCAGTTCTTC. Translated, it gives CASSLHPNEQFF.

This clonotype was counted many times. The CDR3 bases are TGCGCCAGCACCCCTAGCAGCGGGTCTTGGAATGAGCAGTTCTTC. Translation gives CASTPSSGSWNEQFF. V and J are TRBV5-1 and TRBJ2-1; weak D call: TRBD2 (6 bases). Germline V lookup: CDR1 SGHRS, CDR2 YFSETQ. Trimming pared 6 bases from V and 7 bases from J, leaving 20 bases between. This CDR3 is built from 15 residues.

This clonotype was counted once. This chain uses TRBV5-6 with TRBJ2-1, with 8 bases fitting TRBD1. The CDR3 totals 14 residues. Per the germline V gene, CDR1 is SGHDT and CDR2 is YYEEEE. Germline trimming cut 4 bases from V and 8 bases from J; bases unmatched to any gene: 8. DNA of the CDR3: TGTGCCAGCAGCATCCAGGGGGCGCGGGATGAGCAGTTCTTC. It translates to CASSIQGARDEQFF.

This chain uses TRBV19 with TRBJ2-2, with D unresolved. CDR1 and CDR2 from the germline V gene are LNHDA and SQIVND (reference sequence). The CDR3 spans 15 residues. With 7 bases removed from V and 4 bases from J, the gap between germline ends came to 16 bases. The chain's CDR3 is CASTTVQTLTGELFF. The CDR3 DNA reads TGTGCCAGTACCACCGTTCAAACTCTCACCGGGGAGCTGTTTTTT.

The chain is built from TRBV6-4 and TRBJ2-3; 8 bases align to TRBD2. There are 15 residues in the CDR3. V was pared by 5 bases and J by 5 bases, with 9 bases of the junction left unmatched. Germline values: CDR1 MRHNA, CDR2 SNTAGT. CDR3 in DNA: TGTGCCAGCAGTACTAGCGGAGACTCGGGAGATACGCAGTATTTT. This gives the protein CASSTSGDSGDTQYF.